The 6 T cell receptor beta chains below were found in one sample sequenced in a study of blood T cell repertoires in COVID-19 (dated by TCRdb to 2020 to 2022). Libraries were prepared through the immunoSEQ multiplex PCR assay. This is the immuneACCESS table as TCRdb keeps it, with only in-frame sequences that have V and J called. A part of the clones is gone; compared with another copy, unresolved V genes explain less than half, and the rest is unexplained. This sample comprises around 450,000 clones, 87% of them detected only once. 0.7% of the sample belongs to the ten largest clones. Source material: PBMCs or T cells enriched from blood (not recorded which). These receptors were obtained from a woman between 18 and 30 years old who had recovered from COVID-19.

This chain connects TRBV29-1 to TRBJ1-1; 10 nucleotides line up with TRBD1. CDR1 is SQVTM and CDR2 is ANQGSEA in the germline V gene. The CDR3 extends over 15 amino acids. V trimming: 0 bases; J trimming: 4 bases; junction bases outside the gene matches: 5. The CDR3 DNA sequence: TGCAGCGTTGAAGATCCTAGGACAGGGGGCACTGAAGCTTTCTTT. Its protein is CSVEDPRTGGTEAFF.

The chain employs TRBV19 and TRBJ2-3; 8 nucleotides agree with TRBD2. The CDR3 runs to 16 residues. J gave up 5 bases and V 1 base, and 8 bases lay outside the gene matches. Looked up from germline, CDR1 is LNHDA and CDR2 is SQIVND (reference sequence). The CDR3 sequence is CASSIGDGGARDTQYF. DNA of the CDR3: TGTGCCAGTAGTATAGGGGACGGGGGGGCCAGAGATACGCAGTATTTT.

This clone was detected once. This chain links TRBV7-2 with TRBJ2-7, with 7 positions matching TRBD2. V shed 0 bases, J shed 7 bases, and the junction held 3 bases outside the gene matches. Germline V lookup: CDR1 SGHTA, CDR2 FQGNSA. The CDR3 runs 13 residues. For the CDR3, the DNA is TGTGCCAGCAGCTTAGCGGTCGGGAGGGAGCAGTACTTC. Amino acids: CASSLAVGREQYF.

With regard to this clone: Other DNA sequences in the sample encode the same CDR3. The chain recombines TRBV30 with TRBJ2-7; D possibly corresponds to TRBD2 (7 bases). The CDR3 sequence is 12 residues long. Trimming stripped 0 bases from V and 7 bases from J, with 10 bases between. CDR1 GTSNPN and CDR2 SVGIG come from the germline V gene (reference sequence). DNA for the CDR3: TGTGCCTGGAGTGTAGGGGGAGGGGAGCAGTACTTC. This translates into CAWSVGGGEQYF. The whole variable domain, remainder taken from reference TRBV30 and TRBJ2-7, is SQTIHQWPATLVQPVGSPLSLECTVEGTSNPNLYWYRQAAGRGLQLLFYSVGIGQISSEVPQNLSASRPQDRQFILSSKKLLLSDSGFYLCAWSVGGGEQYFGPGTRLTVT.

This sequence joins TRBV29-1 and TRBJ1-1; maybe TRBD1 (6 bases). This CDR3 is built from 13 residues. V was shortened by 7 bases and J by 2 bases, with 14 bases between the two germline ends. CDR1 SQVTM and CDR2 ANQGSEA come from the germline V gene. This CDR3 reads CSATGTLNTEAFF. For the CDR3, the DNA is TGCAGCGCCACCGGGACACTTAACACTGAAGCTTTCTTT.

The chain joins TRBV7-2 to TRBJ1-6; D unclear. Germline loops: CDR1 SGHTA, CDR2 FQGNSA. This CDR3 comprises 13 residues. V was clipped by 0 bases and J by 7 bases, with 4 bases between them. CDR3 in DNA: TGTGCCAGCAGCTTAGCGAGGAATTCACCCCTCCACTTT. Its protein product is CASSLARNSPLHF.